The T cell receptor (beta chain) under discussion was sequenced for a study of shared clonotypes between healthy human individuals. Study-wide background: Participating donors consisted of two women and a few men aged 18 to 49.

Clones were sequenced by immunoSEQ multiplex PCR, and TCRdb holds only the in-frame ones, with some missing. The table has 190,000 or so clones, 85% to 95% seen once. Donors, without exception, were Caucasian adults residing in Nashville, Tennessee. The CDR3 consists of 16 residues. Germline lookup yields CDR1 SGDLS and CDR2 YYNGEE. The rearrangement links TRBV9 to TRBJ2-5; TRBD2 is a possible D gene (7 bases). Judging by the DNA end, TRBJ2-7 fits better; the J call may be wrong. The receptor comes from a woman aged 25 to 39 in good health. The sample taken for sequencing was naive CD4+ T cells sorted from blood. The subset was: CD45RA+ positively selected. The CDR3 is CASSTGWASGNHEQYF. In nucleotides, the CDR3 is TGTGCCAGCAGCACAGGGTGGGCCAGCGGGAACCACGAGCAGTACTTC.